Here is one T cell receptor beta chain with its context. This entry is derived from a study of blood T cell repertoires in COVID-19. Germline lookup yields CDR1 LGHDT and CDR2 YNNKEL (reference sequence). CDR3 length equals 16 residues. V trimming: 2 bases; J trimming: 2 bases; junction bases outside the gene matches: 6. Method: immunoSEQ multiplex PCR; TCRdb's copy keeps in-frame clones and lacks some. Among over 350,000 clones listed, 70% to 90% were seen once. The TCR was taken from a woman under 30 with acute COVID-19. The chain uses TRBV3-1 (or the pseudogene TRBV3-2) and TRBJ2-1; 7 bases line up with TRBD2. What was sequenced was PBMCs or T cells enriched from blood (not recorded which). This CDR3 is CASSQLSSGPYNEQFF. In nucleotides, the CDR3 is TGTGCCAGCAGCCAATTGTCTAGCGGCCCCTACAATGAGCAGTTCTTC.